Presented here are 27 T cell receptor beta chains from one specimen sequenced in a study of identical twins. TCRdb reanalysed the 5' RACE reads using MiXCR and keeps one entry per CDR3 protein. The sample yields approximately 590,000 distinct CDR3 sequences, 9% to 10% seen once. The sample was also reused in another study, on yellow fever vaccine responses in identical twins.

The sample comprised PBMCs. These receptors were taken from a woman younger than 35 in good health.

The CDR3 region is CASSAGLATGYEQYF. The CDR3 DNA follows: TGCGCCAGCAGCGCGGGACTAGCCACGGGGTACGAGCAGTACTTC. The chain carries TRBV5-1 and TRBJ2-7, with 9 bases that match TRBD2. CDR1 SGHRS and CDR2 YFSETQ come from the germline V gene. J lost 4 bases, V lost 4 bases, and 9 bases had no gene match. This CDR3 comprises 15 residues.

This clonotype was seen at least ten times. V is TRBV6-1 and J is TRBJ2-3; 7 bases map to TRBD2. The V segment lost 3 bases and the J segment 5 bases; nucleotides outside the gene matches: 5. Germline V gene data show CDR1 as MNHNS and CDR2 as SASEGT. This CDR3 comprises 14 residues. The CDR3 nucleotides are TGTGCCAGCAGTGAGGGGGGGGATTTAGATACGCAGTATTTT. Protein sequence: CASSEGGDLDTQYF.

This clonotype showed up many times. V usage is TRBV2 and J usage is TRBJ1-5; no reliable D call. Germline lookup yields CDR1 SNHLY and CDR2 FYNNEI. Trimming removed 1 base at V and 11 bases at J, with 6 bases between. The CDR3 has 11 residues. CDR3 sequence reads: CASSEERAQHF. The CDR3 DNA sequence: TGTGCCAGCAGTGAAGAGAGGGCCCAGCATTTT.

The table lists this clonotype with a few counts. The rearrangement uses TRBV5-1 and TRBJ2-7; 9 nucleotides match TRBD1. The junction had 13 bases not matched to a gene; V was cut back by 0 bases and J by 12 bases. Germline CDR1 is SGHRS and CDR2 is YFSETQ. The CDR3 covers 15 residues. CDR3 sequence: CASSLADGQGQWWYF. In DNA, the CDR3 is TGCGCCAGCAGCTTGGCCGACGGACAGGGGCAGTGGTGGTACTTC.

The chain combines TRBV19 with TRBJ2-7; the D gene could be TRBD1 or TRBD2 (6 bases each). V shed 4 bases and J shed 4 bases, with 14 bases lying between them. CDR3 length equals 14 residues. Per germline, CDR1 LNHDA and CDR2 SQIVND (reference sequence). Written as DNA, the CDR3 is TGTGCCAGTAGTACCAACAAGGGGGGTTACGAGCAGTACTTC. Translation gives CASSTNKGGYEQYF.

The sample holds a few counts of this clonotype. The chain uses TRBV7-8 and TRBJ1-5; 9 nucleotides align to TRBD1. V shed 3 bases, J shed 0 bases, and the junction held 12 bases outside the gene matches. CDR1 SGHVS and CDR2 FQNEAQ come from the germline V gene. The CDR3 is 19 residues long. As DNA, the CDR3 is TGTGCCAGCAGCTTCGGGCGGACAGGGGCCCTTGATAGCAATCAGCCCCAGCATTTT. Translated, it gives CASSFGRTGALDSNQPQHF.

The chain employs TRBV29-1 and TRBJ2-3; D possibly uses TRBD1 or TRBD2 (5 bases each). The CDR3 is made up of 15 amino acids. The V and J ends lost 6 bases and 6 bases respectively, with 22 bases between them. Germline V gives CDR1 SQVTM, CDR2 ANQGSEA. CDR3 in amino acids: CSVPPGTSRSDTQYF. CDR3 DNA: TGCAGCGTCCCCCCTGGGACCTCAAGGTCGGATACGCAGTATTTT.

V usage is TRBV3-1 and J usage is TRBJ2-5; 9 nucleotides match TRBD2. Germline trimming cut 0 bases from V and 6 bases from J; bases unmatched to any gene: 11. Germline V gives CDR1 LGHDT, CDR2 YNNKEL (reference sequence). This CDR3 is 17 amino acids long. DNA of the CDR3: TGTGCCAGCAGCCAAGATCATCCTAGCGGGGTCTTAAAGACCCAGTACTTC. This encodes CASSQDHPSGVLKTQYF.

This clonotype was picked up many times. The CDR3 DNA is TGCGCCAGCAGTGGGACCCAATTTGCGGGAGTGAACACCGGGGAGCTGTTTTTT. It codes for CASSGTQFAGVNTGELFF. This chain joins TRBV10-2 and TRBJ2-2; 7 bases align to TRBD2. The CDR3 contains 18 residues. With 4 bases clipped from V and 1 base from J, the junction kept 12 bases outside the gene matches. From germline, CDR1 is WSHSY and CDR2 SAAADI.

This clonotype has at least ten counts. This chain uses TRBV20-1 with TRBJ2-1; 12 bases align to TRBD2. Germline CDR1 is DFQATT and CDR2 is SNEGSKA (reference sequence). The CDR3 totals 12 residues. Here the CDR3 reads CAASGGALEQFF. The CDR3 nucleotides are TGCGCCGCTAGCGGGGGGGCATTGGAGCAGTTCTTC.

V gene TRBV7-2 combines with J gene TRBJ2-1; D not resolved. Per the germline V gene, CDR1 is SGHTA and CDR2 is FQGNSA. The ends were cut back, 6 bases at V and 0 bases at J, with 12 bases in the middle. The CDR3 is 15 residues long. As DNA, the CDR3 is TGTGCCAGCAGAGCAAGACTGGACTCCTACAATGAGCAGTTCTTC. Residues: CASRARLDSYNEQFF.

The rearrangement links TRBV5-1 to TRBJ2-5, with D perhaps TRBD1 (5 bases). Between the trimmed V and J ends, which lost 4 bases and 3 bases, there was a span of 10 bases. This CDR3 is 13 amino acids long. Germline V gene lookup returns CDR1 SGHRS and CDR2 YFSETQ. Here the CDR3 DNA reads TGCGCCAGCAGCCCTGGACACAAAGAGACCCAGTACTTC. Translating it yields CASSPGHKETQYF.

This clonotype was seen many times. The chain is built from TRBV4-3 and TRBJ1-5; D gene unclear. The CDR3 length is 14 residues. Germline CDR1 and CDR2: LGHNA and YSLEER. Trimming removed 0 bases from V and 0 bases from J, with 3 bases in between. CDR3 DNA sequence: TGCGCCAGCAGCCAAGAGGATAGCAATCAGCCCCAGCATTTT. It encodes CASSQEDSNQPQHF.

This clonotype was counted between two and nine times. This chain connects TRBV27 to TRBJ2-6; 8 bases line up with TRBD1. This CDR3 contains 16 residues. J gave up 2 bases and V 6 bases, and 6 bases lay outside the gene matches. From germline, CDR1 is MNHEY and CDR2 SMNVEV (reference sequence). The CDR3: CASRFQGAPGANVLTF. CDR3 bases: TGTGCCAGCAGGTTTCAGGGGGCGCCTGGGGCCAACGTCCTGACTTTC.

This clonotype was counted many times. This chain connects TRBV27 to TRBJ1-4; TRBD1 is a possible D gene (5 bases). The CDR3 runs to 13 residues. Germline loops: CDR1 MNHEY, CDR2 SMNVEV (reference sequence). Trimming shortened V by 8 bases and J by 4 bases, and 11 bases separated the two germline ends. Written as DNA, the CDR3 is TGTGCCAGCGGGGACGGCCTTAATGAAAAACTGTTTTTT. Translated: CASGDGLNEKLFF.

This clonotype occurred many times. The chain uses TRBV12-3 or TRBV12-4 and TRBJ2-5; D call uncertain. The length of the CDR3 is 13 residues. V was shortened by 6 bases and J by 9 bases, with 17 bases between the two germline ends. CDR3 loop: CASSFGSSMPQYF. In nucleotides, the CDR3 is TGTGCCAGCAGCTTTGGTTCGTCAATGCCCCAGTACTTC.

The chain has TRBV7-2 and TRBJ1-6; 9 bases line up with TRBD1. V was pared by 7 bases and J by 8 bases, with 6 bases of the junction left unmatched. This CDR3 region has 14 residues. The germline CDR1 and CDR2 sequences are SGHTA and FQGNSA. The CDR3 nucleotides read TGTGCCAGCACCCCGGGACAGGGTTATTCACCCCTCCACTTT. This codes for CASTPGQGYSPLHF.

This clonotype was seen a few times. The chain carries TRBV20-1 and TRBJ1-2; tentative D call: TRBD1 (5 bases). V dropped 3 bases and J dropped 3 bases, with 11 bases sitting between them. This CDR3 has 13 residues. Germline-derived CDR1 and CDR2 are DFQATT and SNEGSKA (reference sequence). The CDR3 bases are TGCAGTGCTAGCCGGGGACCGGACTATGGCTACACCTTC. Protein product: CSASRGPDYGYTF.

V and J are TRBV7-3 and TRBJ2-2; TRBD1 agrees at 11 bases. V was pared by 6 bases and J by 7 bases, with 7 bases of the junction left unmatched. The CDR3 has 15 residues. The germline gives CDR1 SGHTA, CDR2 FQGTGA. CDR3 DNA sequence: TGTGCCAGCAGACGGACAGGGGGCGCGGGCGGGGAGCTGTTTTTT. As protein: CASRRTGGAGGELFF. Full variable domain (remainder filled in from reference TRBV7-3 and TRBJ2-2): GAGVSQTPSNKVTEKGKYVELRCDPISGHTALYWYRQSLGQGPEFLIYFQGTGAADDSGLPNDRFFAVRPEGSVSTLKIQRTERGDSAVYLCASRRTGGAGGELFFGEGSRLTVL.

The table lists this clonotype with many counts. The chain carries TRBV3-1 and TRBJ2-7; possibly TRBD2 for D (5 bases). Germline V gene data show CDR1 as LGHDT and CDR2 as YNNKEL (reference sequence). Trimming left V 3 bases short and J 6 bases short, with 9 bases between. The CDR3 contains 12 residues. The CDR3 here is CASSHHAGEQYF. In nucleotides, the CDR3 is TGTGCCAGCAGCCACCACGCGGGCGAGCAGTACTTC.

This clonotype was seen many times. The chain couples TRBV12-3 or TRBV12-4 to TRBJ2-1; possible D gene TRBD2, 6 bases. V was clipped by 4 bases and J by 0 bases, with 22 bases between them. This CDR3 region has 19 residues. CDR3 nucleotide sequence: TGTGCCAGCAGTTACTTAGCCCCAACGCGGGGCCACTCCTACAATGAGCAGTTCTTC. Amino acid sequence: CASSYLAPTRGHSYNEQFF.

A few counts support this clonotype. The chain joins TRBV28 to TRBJ2-5; weak D call: TRBD1 (6 bases). The CDR3 is 15 amino acids. V was cut by 4 bases and J by 2 bases, with 14 bases left in between. Germline V gene sequence: CDR1 MDHEN, CDR2 SYDVKM. The CDR3 protein is CASSSPDSYQETQYF. Here the CDR3 DNA reads TGTGCCAGCAGTTCCCCGGACAGCTATCAAGAGACCCAGTACTTC.

This clonotype has just a few counts. CDR3 sequence (DNA): TGTGCCAGCAGTTACAGGGTTGGCACCTACAATGAGCAGTTCTTC. As protein: CASSYRVGTYNEQFF. This chain uses TRBV6-5 with TRBJ2-1; the D is unclear. There are 15 residues in the CDR3. Looked up from germline, CDR1 is MNHEY and CDR2 is SVGAGI. V lost 2 bases and J 2 bases, leaving 10 bases between the germline ends.

This clonotype was detected only a few times. The rearrangement joins TRBV6-4 to TRBJ2-1; TRBD2 agrees at 8 bases. Trimming took 0 bases from V and 8 from J; bases not matched to a gene: 9. Looked up from germline, CDR1 is MRHNA and CDR2 is SNTAGT. The CDR3 consists of 16 residues. For the CDR3, the DNA is TGTGCCAGCAGTGACTCGATAATAGCGGGAAAGGATGAGCAGTTCTTC. Translation gives CASSDSIIAGKDEQFF.

In this sample, this clonotype turned up a few times. This chain uses TRBV6-5 with TRBJ2-1; a weak D match, TRBD2 (6 bases). CDR3 size: 15 residues. Between the trimmed V and J ends, which lost 2 bases and 7 bases, there was a span of 15 bases. Per germline, CDR1 MNHEY and CDR2 SVGAGI. The CDR3 region is CASSYGGASGNEQFF. The CDR3 DNA is TGTGCCAGCAGTTACGGAGGGGCAAGTGGGAATGAGCAGTTCTTC.

V usage is TRBV20-1 and J usage is TRBJ2-7; D is tentatively TRBD1 or TRBD2 (5 bases each). Germline V gene sequence: CDR1 DFQATT, CDR2 SNEGSKA (reference sequence). The CDR3 has 15 amino acids. V dropped 6 bases and J dropped 3 bases, with 21 bases sitting between them. CDR3 in amino acids: CSASARRQGNYEQYF. CDR3 nucleotides: TGCAGTGCATCGGCCAGGAGGCAGGGAAACTACGAGCAGTACTTC.

This clonotype was found many times. The chain combines TRBV4-3 with TRBJ2-7; no clear D gene. Germline CDR1 reads LGHNA; CDR2 reads YSLEER. The CDR3 spans 16 residues. Trimming took 0 bases from V and 0 from J, leaving 12 bases between them. CDR3 in amino acids: CASSQDRAESSYEQYF. The CDR3 region has the DNA TGCGCCAGCAGCCAAGATAGGGCGGAAAGCTCCTACGAGCAGTACTTC.